The sequence of this T cell receptor beta chain was determined in a study of Ad26.COV2.S vaccination and SARS-CoV-2 variants (dated by TCRdb to about 2021). Broadly, across the study: Donors in the vaccine arm were drawn from COV1001, a phase I-IIa trial of Ad26.COV2.S in healthy adults that was multicentre, randomized, double-blind and placebo-controlled. Ad26.COV2.S was administered intramuscularly at 5 x 10^10 or 1 x 10^11 viral particles, either as a single shot or as two shots given 56 days apart. TCRbeta repertoire sequencing served as the tool for gauging how specific and how broad the SARS-CoV-2-reactive T cell receptors were following Ad26.COV2.S vaccination. A total of around 32 samples were included in the TCR-sequenced set, comprising around 19 Ad26.COV2.S vaccine recipients, 5 placebo recipients and 8 SARS-CoV-2 convalescent individuals. Participants in the trial were split at random into five groups of five each, receiving low-dose or high-dose Ad26.COV2.S once or twice, or else placebo on both occasions. Blinding of investigators to trial group allocation was maintained during experiments and outcome assessment.

This clone occurred a few times. Its antigen remains unidentified. Nothing much larger sits one base from this clone, and base qualities are not available. The investigation overall reported the following: Vaccine and placebo recipients had similar non-spike TCR breadth, a finding consistent with the vaccine containing only spike. The study lacked the statistical power to compare responses across vaccine doses or regimens. The authors noted that total T cell responses may have been underestimated by the TCR breadth and depth analyses. Ad26.COV2.S recipients had higher spike-specific TCR breadth than placebo recipients (P = 0.0014). Substantial breadth of spike-specific CD8+ and CD4+ T cell responses was reported after vaccination.

The immunoSEQ Assay was used to sequence TCRbeta CDR3 regions. After extraction, genomic DNA underwent amplification by bias-controlled multiplex PCR, followed by high-throughput sequencing. In the authors' own workflow: To quantify the absolute abundance of every unique TCRbeta CDR3 region, sequences were collapsed and filtered. T cell fraction was estimated by normalizing TCRbeta template counts to usable DNA, which was measured by amplifying reference genes present in all nucleated cells. Repertoire TCRs were annotated as SARS-CoV-2-specific when V gene, CDR3 amino acid sequence and J gene were exactly matched to a known reactive TCR set. The reference SARS-CoV-2 TCR set came from MIRA and was filtered for enrichment in COVID-19-positive ImmuneCODE repertoires, removing public or cross-reactive TCRs. Using the MIRA antigens, annotated TCRs were further analysed by specific ORF or by position within an ORF. Breadth was defined as the number of annotated unique rearrangements divided by the total number of unique productive rearrangements, and depth was defined as the summed frequency of the annotated unique rearrangements. Two-sided Wilcoxon rank-sum tests were used to compare TCR breadth between groups. TCRdb obtained this table from immuneACCESS and retained in-frame rearrangements with V and J assigned. These tables miss some clones; where compared with another copy, unresolved V genes account for less than half of the shortfall, and the remainder is unexplained. The DNA gave D and trimming, while V, J and clone size come from that table. This sample comprises 330,000 or so clones, 90% of them detected only once. The top ten clones comprise 5.5% of the sample.

The treatment or condition label, read with the paper, signifies: roughly 19 received Ad26.COV2.S at low or high dose, single or two shots; about 5 received placebo; per-sample allocation not given. Repertoires of vaccine and placebo recipients were sequenced from samples taken on day 63 after the first injection. Between 29 July and 7 August 2020, Cohort 1b enrolled 25 adults aged 18-55 years at one site in Boston, USA. As a vaccine, Ad26.COV2.S was a replication-incompetent adenovirus type 26 vector that expressed a prefusion-stabilized SARS-CoV-2 spike protein derived from the original Wuhan strain. The TCR originated in a person between 18 and 65 years old who received the Ad26.COV2.S COVID-19 vaccine or a placebo. The sample was peripheral blood, taken in a trial of Ad26.COV2.S vaccine versus placebo.

The DNA is as follows: TGTGCCAGCTCACTCTCAAATTCACCCCTCCACTTT. Its protein reads: CASSLSNSPLHF. This sequence uses TRBV18 and TRBJ1-6; the D gene is not confidently resolved. CDR1 and CDR2 (KGHSH, LQKENI) derive from the germline V gene. V gives up 4 bases and J gives up 7 bases, and the segment between their germline ends measures 5 bases. The CDR3 measures 12 amino acids from cysteine to phenylalanine. CDR3 DNA only is kept here, 36 bases in frame from base 1.